This T cell receptor beta chain was sequenced in a study of tumor and adjacent non-tumor tissue in lung cancer. Study details: Patients were aged about 31 to 76, about 10 men and a handful of women, stage I to III.

TCRbeta libraries were built with three rounds of nested PCR, modified from ARM-PCR. Each CDR3 protein is one row after TCRdb ran MiXCR on the multiplex PCR reads. The sample has more than 85,000 distinct CDR3 sequences, 61% seen once. V shed 7 bases and J 7 bases; nucleotides not matched to a gene: 21. In germline, CDR1 is SQVTM, CDR2 ANQGSEA. The CDR3 is made up of 17 amino acids. This sample's RNA came from whole unsorted tissue. The chain uses TRBV29-1 and TRBJ2-1; 8 bases line up with TRBD2. The clonotype originates from a man between 65 and 85 years old with non-small cell lung cancer. Sample: lung tumor tissue. The DNA of the CDR3 is TGCAGCGCCTACGACCCGCGGTTCGGACTAGCAGAGAATGAGCAGTTCTTC. This encodes CSAYDPRFGLAENEQFF.